Each of the 29 T cell receptor beta chains below was sequenced from the same sample in a study of CD8 T cells in ankylosing spondylitis. TCRdb independently ran MiXCR on the 5' RACE reads; one entry per CDR3 protein. The sample lists hundreds of thousands of distinct CDR3 sequences, 20% to 25% occurring once. Sequencing used blood, either unsorted or a sorted T cell fraction (not recorded which). The receptors shown here come from a male donor with ankylosing spondylitis or in good health (not recorded which).

In its sample, this clonotype was seen a few times. This chain links TRBV5-5 with TRBJ2-1, with TRBD1 matching over 8 bases. CDR3 size: 12 residues. The germline V gene has CDR1 SGHKS and CDR2 YYEKEE (reference sequence). Trimming cost V 7 bases and J 8 bases; bases outside gene matches: 5. CDR3: CASGQGFYEQFF. CDR3 nucleotides: TGTGCCAGCGGACAGGGTTTTTATGAGCAGTTCTTC.

The J gene is TRBJ1-2, the V gene TRBV7-2; D is perhaps TRBD1 (6 bases). Between the trimmed V and J ends, which lost 2 bases and 0 bases, there was a span of 13 bases. This CDR3 spans 16 amino acids. Per the germline V gene, CDR1 is SGHTA and CDR2 is FQGNSA. The CDR3 nucleotides are TGTGCCAGCAGCTTATTATTCGGGACAACTAACTATGGCTACACCTTC. This sequence encodes CASSLLFGTTNYGYTF.

The DNA of the CDR3 is TGTGCCTGGAGTACCGCCTCCTACGAGCAGTACTTC. Translation: CAWSTASYEQYF. This chain uses TRBV30 with TRBJ2-7; no clear D gene. In germline, CDR1 is GTSNPN, CDR2 SVGIG (reference sequence). CDR3 length: 12 residues. Trimming left V 2 bases short and J 0 bases short, with 5 bases between.

V is TRBV6-1 and J is TRBJ2-2, with TRBD1 matching 8 bases. Germline CDR1 is MNHNS and CDR2 is SASEGT. With 3 bases clipped from V and 8 bases from J, the junction kept 2 bases outside the gene matches. The CDR3 totals 13 residues. CDR3 DNA sequence: TGTGCCAGCAGTGAGACAGGGGAAGGGGAGCTGTTTTTT. Residues: CASSETGEGELFF.

The chain employs TRBV5-4 and TRBJ2-1; a weak D match, TRBD2 (6 bases). Trimming took 5 bases from V and 8 from J, leaving 11 bases between them. Germline loops: CDR1 SGHNT, CDR2 YYREEE (reference sequence). The CDR3 spans 12 residues. The CDR3 coding sequence is TGTGCCAGCAGTTTCCCTAGCGATGAGCAGTTCTTC. This translates into CASSFPSDEQFF.

This clonotype came up a few times. J is TRBJ2-1 and V is TRBV6-5; 7 bases are a match to TRBD2. Per the germline V gene, CDR1 is MNHEY and CDR2 is SVGAGI. The V gene end was trimmed by 2 bases and the J gene end by 6 bases; junction bases not matched to a gene: 7. This CDR3 spans 15 amino acids. DNA of the CDR3: TGTGCCAGCAGTTACCCAGCGGGGATAATCAATGAGCAGTTCTTC. Protein product: CASSYPAGIINEQFF.

V gene TRBV10-1 combines with J gene TRBJ2-5; a weak D match, TRBD2 (5 bases). The CDR3 spans 14 residues. Trimming cost V 0 bases and J 4 bases, with 9 bases left between them. Germline CDR1 WNHNN, CDR2 SYGVQD (reference sequence). The CDR3: CASSESWSGETQYF. DNA of the CDR3: TGCGCCAGCAGTGAGTCGTGGAGCGGAGAGACCCAGTACTTC.

This clonotype occurred a few times. This CDR3 reads CASSLTWEADTQYF. The CDR3 DNA follows: TGCGCCAGCAGCCTTACTTGGGAAGCAGATACGCAGTATTTT. The chain uses TRBV4-1 and TRBJ2-3; unclear D gene. In germline, CDR1 is MGHRA, CDR2 YSYEKL. Trimming removed 4 bases from V and 4 bases from J, with 12 bases in between. CDR3 length: 14 amino acids.

This clonotype was counted only a few times. The chain uses TRBV6-5 and TRBJ2-1; D ambiguous. V was clipped by 4 bases and J by 4 bases, with 14 bases between them. The CDR3 has 15 amino acids. CDR1 is MNHEY, CDR2 SVGAGI, per germline. The chain's CDR3 is CASSSGRNSYNEQFF. The CDR3 DNA sequence: TGTGCCAGCAGTTCCGGGCGGAATTCGTACAATGAGCAGTTCTTC.

V and J are TRBV19 and TRBJ2-2; D is unclear. Germline CDR1 LNHDA, CDR2 SQIVND (reference sequence). CDR3 length equals 13 residues. With 7 bases removed from V and 0 bases from J, the gap between germline ends came to 6 bases. CDR3 sequence reads: CASIPANTGELFF. As DNA, the CDR3 is TGTGCCAGTATTCCAGCGAACACCGGGGAGCTGTTTTTT.

This clonotype was observed a few times. The chain has TRBV29-1 and TRBJ1-4; 9 nucleotides agree with TRBD1. CDR3 length: 12 amino acids. V shed 8 bases, J shed 6 bases, and the junction held 4 bases outside the gene matches. Per the germline V gene, CDR1 is SQVTM and CDR2 is ANQGSEA. CDR3 amino acids: CSLRDRDEKLFF. CDR3 nucleotide sequence: TGCAGCCTCCGGGACAGGGATGAAAAACTGTTTTTT. The full variable domain, with the rest looked up from reference TRBV29-1 and TRBJ1-4, is SAVISQKPSRDICQRGTSLTIQCQVDSQVTMMFWYRQQPGQSLTLIATANQGSEATYESGFVIDKFPISRPNLTFSTLTVSNMSPEDSSIYLCSLRDRDEKLFFGSGTQLSVL.

This clonotype was detected only a few times. The chain is built from TRBV4-1 and TRBJ2-7, with D maybe TRBD2 (6 bases). Germline V lookup: CDR1 MGHRA, CDR2 YSYEKL. CDR3 size: 15 residues. Trimming cost V 1 base and J 7 bases, with 17 bases left between them. CDR3 loop: CASSQAGGGVGEQYF. The CDR3 DNA follows: TGCGCCAGCAGCCAAGCCGGGGGTGGAGTCGGGGAGCAGTACTTC.

The gene calls are TRBV11-2 and TRBJ2-1, with 8 nucleotides matching TRBD2. Trimming at V came to 6 bases and at J to 2 bases, leaving 12 bases not matched to a gene. The germline V gene has CDR1 SGHAT and CDR2 FQNNGV. The CDR3 sequence is 17 residues long. The CDR3 DNA is TGTGCCAGCAGGAACCCTAGTAGCGGGGACGCCTACAATGAGCAGTTCTTC. Its protein product is CASRNPSSGDAYNEQFF.

This chain joins TRBV7-8 and TRBJ2-1, with TRBD1 matching over 9 bases. Per germline, CDR1 SGHVS and CDR2 FQNEAQ. The CDR3 loop spans 15 amino acids. The V segment lost 4 bases and the J segment 4 bases; nucleotides outside the gene matches: 5. The CDR3 nucleotides are TGTGCCAGCAGCTCTTCGACAGGGGGGTACAATGAGCAGTTCTTC. It specifies CASSSSTGGYNEQFF.

The sample holds one count of this clonotype. The chain combines TRBV4-1 with TRBJ2-7; D gene ambiguous. The CDR3 loop spans 14 amino acids. Trimming removed 0 bases from V and 2 bases from J, with 8 bases in between. Germline-derived CDR1 and CDR2 are MGHRA and YSYEKL. CDR3 sequence (DNA): TGCGCCAGCAGCCAAGATATTAGTGCCTACGAGCAGTACTTC. Translated, it gives CASSQDISAYEQYF.

In its sample, this clonotype was seen a few times. This chain links TRBV27 with TRBJ2-5; TRBD2 might be the D (7 bases). Germline CDR1 reads MNHEY; CDR2 reads SMNVEV (reference sequence). V lost 9 bases and J 4 bases, leaving 18 bases between the germline ends. This CDR3 is 14 amino acids long. The CDR3 sequence is CASSGGGGGETQYF. CDR3 DNA: TGTGCCAGTTCCGGGGGCGGGGGAGGAGAGACCCAGTACTTC.

This clonotype was observed a few times. The rearrangement links TRBV2 to TRBJ2-7; D ambiguous. V gave up 3 bases and J gave up 4 bases, with 7 bases separating them. Germline assignment: CDR1 SNHLY and CDR2 FYNNEI. The CDR3 has 12 residues. The CDR3 coding sequence is TGTGCCAGCAGTGATGATCCATACGAGCAGTACTTC. Amino acid sequence: CASSDDPYEQYF.

In nucleotides, the CDR3 is TGTGCCAGCAGGCCCGAGGCAGGTTACGAGCAGTACTTC. This codes for CASRPEAGYEQYF. The chain recombines TRBV11-2 with TRBJ2-7; unclear D gene. V was cut by 6 bases and J by 4 bases, with 13 bases left in between. CDR1 and CDR2 (germline): SGHAT, FQNNGV. The CDR3 has 13 amino acids.

V gene TRBV11-2 combines with J gene TRBJ2-5; 8 bases line up with TRBD2. Germline V gene lookup returns CDR1 SGHAT and CDR2 FQNNGV. With V trimmed by 4 bases and J by 5 bases, 3 bases remained unmatched. The CDR3 is made up of 13 amino acids. In DNA form, the CDR3 reads TGTGCCAGCAGCTCGGGACTAGAGGAGACCCAGTACTTC. Its translation is CASSSGLEETQYF.

This chain connects TRBV7-2 to TRBJ2-3, with 11 bases that match TRBD2. Trimming removed 1 base from V and 5 bases from J; junction bases left unmatched: 5. The CDR3 is 16 amino acids. Germline values: CDR1 SGHTA, CDR2 FQGNSA. The CDR3 region is CASSLVAGGVLDTQYF. The CDR3 nucleotides read TGTGCCAGCAGCTTAGTAGCGGGGGGGGTTTTAGATACGCAGTATTTT.

The rearrangement links TRBV10-3 to TRBJ2-3, with TRBD2 matching 10 bases. Germline lookup yields CDR1 ENHRY and CDR2 SYGVKD. V lost 5 bases and J lost 3; bases outside the gene matches: 5. This CDR3 has 15 residues. The CDR3 DNA follows: TGTGCCATCAGTACTAGCGGGGTTGTAACAGATACGCAGTATTTT. This codes for CAISTSGVVTDTQYF.

CDR3 region: CSALPLADYEQYF. The CDR3, as DNA: TGCAGTGCCCTCCCGCTAGCGGACTACGAGCAGTACTTC. The chain joins TRBV20-1 to TRBJ2-7; 7 bases align to TRBD2. CDR1 is DFQATT and CDR2 is SNEGSKA in the germline V gene (reference sequence). This CDR3 region has 13 residues. With 6 bases clipped from V and 3 bases from J, the junction kept 8 bases outside the gene matches.

This clonotype has more than one count but fewer than ten. The chain uses TRBV12-3 or TRBV12-4 and TRBJ2-7; TRBD1 aligns across 10 bases. V lost 8 bases to trimming and J lost 1 base; unmatched junction nucleotides: 8. The length of the CDR3 is 15 residues. CDR3 residues: CASRDDRGLSYEQYF. In nucleotides, the CDR3 is TGTGCCAGCCGGGACGACAGGGGGCTTTCCTACGAGCAGTACTTC.

V gene TRBV7-9 combines with J gene TRBJ2-7; tentatively, D is TRBD1 or TRBD2 (5 bases each). CDR3 size: 13 residues. Germline V gene data show CDR1 as SEHNR and CDR2 as FQNEAQ (reference sequence). V shed 5 bases and J shed 6 bases, with 14 bases lying between them. The CDR3 DNA follows: TGTGCCAGCAGCCGGGCAGGGAGCGGCGAGCAGTACTTC. Translated: CASSRAGSGEQYF.

CDR3 amino acids: CASSFWDRDRDEQFF. CDR3 in DNA: TGTGCCAGCAGCTTCTGGGACAGGGACAGGGATGAGCAGTTCTTC. The V and J genes are TRBV7-8 and TRBJ2-1, with TRBD1 matching 9 bases. This CDR3 contains 15 residues. With V trimmed by 3 bases and J by 8 bases, 8 bases remained unmatched. Germline CDR1 SGHVS, CDR2 FQNEAQ.

As for this clonotype: One end of the junction does not line up with germline, which may come from a read error. The chain is built from TRBV12-3 or TRBV12-4 and TRBJ1-1, with 10 bases fitting TRBD1. This CDR3 contains 15 residues. The CDR3 protein is CPSSLGTGVNTEAFF. The CDR3 region has the DNA TGTCCCAGCAGTCTCGGGACAGGGGTGAACACTGAAGCTTTCTTT.

The rearrangement uses TRBV20-1 and TRBJ2-4; 7 bases align to TRBD1. The CDR3 runs 13 residues. Trimming removed 1 base from V and 3 bases from J; junction bases left unmatched: 0. The germline V gene encodes CDR1 DFQATT and CDR2 SNEGSKA (reference sequence). The CDR3 nucleotides read TGCAGTGCTAGAGGGACAGGCAAAAACATTCAGTACTTC. Protein: CSARGTGKNIQYF.

This clonotype was picked up a small number of times. The chain employs TRBV28 and TRBJ2-3; 11 nucleotides agree with TRBD2. Germline V gene sequence: CDR1 MDHEN, CDR2 SYDVKM. The V segment lost 6 bases and the J segment 2 bases; nucleotides outside the gene matches: 4. The CDR3 covers 15 residues. CDR3 DNA sequence: TGTGCCAGCAGATTAGCGGGGGGGGACACAGATACGCAGTATTTT. It is translated as CASRLAGGDTDTQYF. Based on the CDR3 plus reference TRBV28 and TRBJ2-3, the full variable domain is DVKVTQSSRYLVKRTGEKVFLECVQDMDHENMFWYRQDPGLGLRLIYFSYDVKMKEKGDIPEGYSVSREKKERFSLILESASTNQTSMYLCASRLAGGDTDTQYFGPGTRLTVL.

The J gene is TRBJ1-2, the V gene TRBV5-1, with TRBD1 matching 8 bases. This CDR3 comprises 13 residues. Germline values: CDR1 SGHRS, CDR2 YFSETQ. V lost 1 base to trimming and J lost 7 bases; unmatched junction nucleotides: 3. In nucleotides, the CDR3 is TGCGCCAGCAGCTTGACAGGGGGTGCTGGCTACACCTTC. It yields the protein CASSLTGGAGYTF. The complete variable domain, with remaining parts taken from reference TRBV5-1 and TRBJ1-2, reads KAGVTQTPRYLIKTRGQQVTLSCSPISGHRSVSWYQQTPGQGLQFLFEYFSETQRNKGNFPGRFSGRQFSNSRSEMNVSTLELGDSALYLCASSLTGGAGYTFGSGTRLTVV.